This T cell receptor (beta chain) was sequenced for a study of response to subunit inactivated influenza vaccine. Via MiXCR, TCRdb re-called the RT-PCR reads, giving one row per CDR3 protein. Seen here are just under 550,000 distinct CDR3 sequences, 20% to 25% observed once, and the top ten hold about 3%. The CDR3 covers 14 residues. CDR1 is DFQATT and CDR2 is SNEGSKA in the germline V gene (reference sequence). V lost 4 bases and J lost 4, with 16 bases in between. The sample was also reused in another study, on T cells expressing NK-cell markers. That source notes: Making the TCR beta cDNA relied on 5'RACE template switching with UMIs. Serological testing identified seven of the eight sequenced donors as HCMV-seropositive and one as seronegative. An anti-gamma-delta TCR antibody was added in several experiments. It restricted sorting to alpha-beta TCR-expressing T cells. A range of roughly 1.0-8% of CD8+ T cells consisted of dominant NKG2C+ clonotypes in 5 to 7 donors. The CD3+CD56-NKG2C+ fraction of a handful of donors was likewise dominated by these clonotypes.

The sequenced sample was CD4+ T cells sorted from PBMCs, obtained 11 to 12 days after vaccination. This chain uses TRBV20-1 with TRBJ2-5; tentatively, D is TRBD2 (6 bases). The sequence was obtained from a man in his forties or fifties who received an inactivated influenza vaccine. This CDR3 reads CSAKLAVLGETQYF. CDR3 coding DNA: TGCAGTGCTAAATTAGCGGTCCTTGGAGAGACCCAGTACTTC.